The 22 T cell receptor beta chains below come from one sample, sequenced in a study of Ad26.COV2.S vaccination and SARS-CoV-2 variants. Treatment given: some 20 received Ad26.COV2.S at low or high dose, single or two shots; roughly five received placebo; per-sample allocation not given. At day 63 after the first vaccine or placebo injection, samples were drawn. Method: immunoSEQ multiplex PCR; TCRdb's copy keeps in-frame clones and lacks some. This table has 330,000 or so clones, 85% to 90% appearing once. The sample here was peripheral blood, taken in a trial of Ad26.COV2.S vaccine versus placebo. The receptors come from a person between 18 and 65 years old who received the Ad26.COV2.S COVID-19 vaccine or a placebo.

V is TRBV7-9 and J is TRBJ1-5; 10 positions match TRBD1. The germline V gene has CDR1 SEHNR and CDR2 FQNEAQ (reference sequence). V lost 6 bases, J lost 7 bases, and 6 bases stayed unmatched. CDR3 size: 14 residues. The CDR3, as DNA: TGTGCCAGCAGGACCGGGACAGGGGACCAGCCCCAGCATTTT. Encoded protein: CASRTGTGDQPQHF.

The genes are TRBV5-8 and TRBJ2-7; D possibly matches TRBD1 or TRBD2 (6 bases each). CDR1 and CDR2 from the germline V gene are SGHTS and YDEGEE. The CDR3 runs 16 residues. V was pared by 0 bases and J by 2 bases, with 15 bases between. CDR3 loop: CASSLAEGGYPYEQYF. CDR3 DNA: TGTGCCAGCAGCTTGGCCGAGGGGGGATACCCCTACGAGCAGTACTTC.

V is TRBV15 and J is TRBJ1-1, with D hard to call. The CDR3 consists of 14 residues. The germline V and J ends were trimmed by 0 bases and 0 bases, with 5 bases remaining between them. Germline-derived CDR1 and CDR2 are LNHNV and YYDKDF (reference sequence). As DNA, the CDR3 is TGTGCCACCAGCAGAGATAACCTGAACACTGAAGCTTTCTTT. Translating it yields CATSRDNLNTEAFF.

The chain has TRBV12-3 or TRBV12-4 and TRBJ1-2; D ambiguous. The CDR3 loop spans 11 amino acids. The V end lost 4 bases, the J end lost 4 bases, and 4 bases lay between the germline ends. This CDR3 reads CASSSGYGYTF. For the CDR3, the DNA is TGTGCCAGCAGTTCCGGCTATGGCTACACCTTC.

The chain has TRBV7-2 and TRBJ1-1; D unclear. The CDR3 has 13 residues. V was trimmed by 2 bases and J by 4 bases, leaving 8 bases between them. The germline gives CDR1 SGHTA, CDR2 FQGNSA. For the CDR3, the DNA is TGTGCCAGCAGCTTACCGACTCTCACTGAAGCTTTCTTT. This encodes CASSLPTLTEAFF.

The chain has TRBV5-5 and TRBJ2-2, with 9 bases lining up with TRBD1. CDR3 length: 20 residues. Looked up from germline, CDR1 is SGHKS and CDR2 is YYEKEE (reference sequence). The ends lost 4 bases at V and 2 bases at J; junction bases unmatched: 18. The CDR3 bases are TGTGCCAGCAGCGGTCGACAGGGGGGATTTCAACCCTTAAACACCGGGGAGCTGTTTTTT. As protein: CASSGRQGGFQPLNTGELFF. Drawing the rest from reference TRBV5-5 and TRBJ2-2, the complete variable domain is DAGVTQSPTHLIKTRGQQVTLRCSPISGHKSVSWYQQVLGQGPQFIFQYYEKEERGRGNFPDRFSARQFPNYSSELNVNALLLGDSALYLCASSGRQGGFQPLNTGELFFGEGSRLTVL.

The V call is TRBV4-3, the J call TRBJ2-7, with 10 nucleotides matching TRBD2. Germline CDR1 reads LGHNA; CDR2 reads YSLEER. Losses at the gene ends were 3 bases for V and 2 bases for J; bases not matched to a gene: 7. CDR3 length: 16 amino acids. The CDR3 sequence is CASSQITSGTPYEQYV. The CDR3 region has the DNA TGCGCCAGCAGCCAGATAACTAGCGGGACTCCCTACGAGCAGTACGTC.

The chain recombines TRBV27 with TRBJ1-1; no clear D. The V and J ends lost 8 bases and 1 base respectively, with 5 bases between them. CDR1 MNHEY and CDR2 SMNVEV come from the germline V gene (reference sequence). The CDR3 has 11 amino acids. The CDR3 loop is CASHKNTEAFF. The CDR3 DNA follows: TGTGCCAGCCATAAGAACACTGAAGCTTTCTTT.

This chain uses TRBV27 with TRBJ1-2; 8 nucleotides align to TRBD1. Trimming removed 5 bases from V and 0 bases from J; junction bases left unmatched: 5. CDR3 length equals 15 residues. Germline CDR1 reads MNHEY; CDR2 reads SMNVEV (reference sequence). Here the CDR3 reads CASSPWTGPNYGYTF. The CDR3 DNA sequence: TGTGCCAGCAGTCCATGGACAGGGCCTAACTATGGCTACACCTTC.

This clone appeared a few times. V usage is TRBV7-9 and J usage is TRBJ2-2, with D unresolved. The CDR3 loop spans 14 amino acids. V lost 3 bases to trimming and J lost 1 base, with 6 bases between them. Germline CDR1 is SEHNR and CDR2 is FQNEAQ (reference sequence). Here the CDR3 reads CASSLRQNTGELFF. CDR3 nucleotides: TGTGCCAGCAGCTTGAGACAGAACACCGGGGAGCTGTTTTTT.

This clone was detected once. The rearrangement uses TRBV11-3 and TRBJ1-1; no clear D gene. This CDR3 has 13 residues. V was pared by 5 bases and J by 6 bases, with 13 bases between. Germline V gene data show CDR1 as SGHNT and CDR2 as YENEEA. The CDR3 sequence is CASSPETDAEAFF. The CDR3 DNA reads as TGTGCCAGCAGCCCAGAAACCGATGCTGAAGCTTTCTTT.

This clone was found once. The CDR3 bases are TGTGCCATCAGTGAGTCGGGACATAGCGGGAGACCCTACAATGAGCAGTTCTTC. Encoded protein: CAISESGHSGRPYNEQFF. This chain uses TRBV10-3 with TRBJ2-1; 9 bases agree with TRBD2. The CDR3 covers 18 residues. Trimming at V came to 0 bases and at J to 2 bases, leaving 8 bases not matched to a gene. Germline V CDR1 and CDR2: ENHRY, SYGVKD.

The J gene is TRBJ1-6, the V gene TRBV5-1, with D possibly TRBD1 on 6 matching bases. CDR1 is SGHRS and CDR2 is YFSETQ in the germline V gene. With 0 bases removed from V and 9 bases from J, the gap between germline ends came to 13 bases. CDR3 size: 15 residues. CDR3 loop: CASSLVTLGGSPLHF. The CDR3 bases are TGCGCCAGCAGCTTGGTCACTCTAGGGGGTTCACCCCTCCACTTT.

V is TRBV3-1 (or the pseudogene TRBV3-2) and J is TRBJ1-1; D gene unclear. Trimming stripped 5 bases from V and 10 bases from J, with 17 bases between. This CDR3 spans 13 amino acids. Looked up from germline, CDR1 is LGHDT and CDR2 is YNNKEL (reference sequence). Here the CDR3 DNA reads TGTGCCAGCAGCTCAAGATTAGACGGACGAGCTTTCTTT. Protein sequence: CASSSRLDGRAFF.

V usage is TRBV5-6 and J usage is TRBJ2-7, with D possibly TRBD2 on 5 matching bases. CDR3 length: 14 residues. CDR1 is SGHDT, CDR2 YYEEEE, per germline. V was shortened by 1 base and J by 3 bases, with 11 bases between the two germline ends. The CDR3 loop is CASSLSRADYEQYF. The CDR3 DNA reads as TGTGCCAGCAGCTTGAGTCGAGCGGACTACGAGCAGTACTTC. The variable domain in full, with the rest retrieved from reference TRBV5-6 and TRBJ2-7, is DAGVTQSPTHLIKTRGQQVTLRCSPKSGHDTVSWYQQALGQGPQFIFQYYEEEERQRGNFPDRFSGHQFPNYSSELNVNALLLGDSALYLCASSLSRADYEQYFGPGTRLTVT.

This CDR3 reads CASSEAFPGPYEQYF. CDR3 DNA sequence: TGTGCCAGCAGTGAAGCCTTCCCAGGCCCCTACGAGCAGTACTTC. This chain joins TRBV6-1 and TRBJ2-7, with D unclear. V shed 0 bases and J shed 2 bases, with 11 bases lying between them. The CDR3 runs to 15 residues. Germline V gene sequence: CDR1 MNHNS, CDR2 SASEGT.

The chain couples TRBV9 to TRBJ2-5; a weak D match, TRBD1 (6 bases). CDR1 is SGDLS, CDR2 YYNGEE, per germline. The CDR3 is 15 amino acids. V was trimmed by 3 bases and J by 4 bases, leaving 16 bases between them. Here the CDR3 reads CASSAPFQGLETQYF. CDR3 nucleotides: TGTGCCAGCAGCGCCCCATTCCAGGGGTTAGAGACCCAGTACTTC.

The chain is built from TRBV6-2 or TRBV6-3 and TRBJ1-5, with TRBD1 identical over 7 bases. With 2 bases clipped from V and 0 bases from J, the junction kept 7 bases outside the gene matches. This CDR3 region has 17 residues. Germline lookup yields CDR1 MNHEY and CDR2 SVGEGT. The CDR3 loop is CASSYGGTGDSNQPQHF. The CDR3 DNA reads TGTGCCAGCAGTTACGGGGGAACAGGGGATAGCAATCAGCCCCAGCATTTT.

This chain joins TRBV9 and TRBJ1-1; TRBD1 might be the D (6 bases). There are 12 residues in the CDR3. CDR1 and CDR2 (germline): SGDLS, YYNGEE. With 4 bases removed from V and 6 bases from J, the gap between germline ends came to 10 bases. Here the CDR3 reads CASSPGESEAFF. In DNA form, the CDR3 reads TGTGCCAGCAGCCCAGGGGAATCTGAAGCTTTCTTT.

The chain recombines TRBV15 with TRBJ1-3, with D uncertain. V lost 4 bases and J 0 bases, leaving 10 bases between the germline ends. Germline-derived CDR1 and CDR2 are LNHNV and YYDKDF (reference sequence). The CDR3 is 15 residues long. The CDR3 protein is CATSTPRVSGNTIYF. In DNA form, the CDR3 reads TGTGCCACCAGCACCCCCCGAGTCTCTGGAAACACCATATATTTT.

This chain joins TRBV19 and TRBJ2-3; 10 bases line up with TRBD1. CDR1 LNHDA and CDR2 SQIVND come from the germline V gene (reference sequence). V dropped 5 bases and J dropped 0; count of bases not matched to a gene: 5. The length of the CDR3 is 16 residues. The CDR3 sequence is CASSVTGQGSTDTQYF. DNA for the CDR3: TGTGCCAGTAGTGTAACGGGACAGGGGAGCACAGATACGCAGTATTTT.

This clone has a handful of counts. The sample contains more than one DNA sequence encoding this CDR3. This chain links TRBV7-2 with TRBJ2-1; 15 bases line up with TRBD2. V dropped 5 bases and J dropped 7; count of bases not matched to a gene: 3. The CDR3 loop spans 15 amino acids. Germline loops: CDR1 SGHTA, CDR2 FQGNSA. CDR3 DNA sequence: TGTGCCAGCAGCCCAGGACTAGCGGGAGGGAATGAGCAGTTCTTC. Its protein is CASSPGLAGGNEQFF.